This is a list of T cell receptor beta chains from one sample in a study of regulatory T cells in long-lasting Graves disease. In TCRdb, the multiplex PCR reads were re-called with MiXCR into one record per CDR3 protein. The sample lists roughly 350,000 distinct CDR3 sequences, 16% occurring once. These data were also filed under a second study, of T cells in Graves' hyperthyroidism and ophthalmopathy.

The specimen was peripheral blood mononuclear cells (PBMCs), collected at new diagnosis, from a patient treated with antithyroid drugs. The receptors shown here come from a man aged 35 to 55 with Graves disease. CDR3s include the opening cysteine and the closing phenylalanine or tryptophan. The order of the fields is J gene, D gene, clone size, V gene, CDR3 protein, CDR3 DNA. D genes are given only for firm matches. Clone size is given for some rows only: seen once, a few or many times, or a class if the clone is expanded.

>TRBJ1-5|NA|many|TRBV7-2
CASSLGFGWGNQPQHF
TGTGCCAGCAGCTTAGGATTCGGTTGGGGCAATCAGCCCCAGCATTTT
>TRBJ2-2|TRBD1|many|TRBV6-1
CASSYGQGSTGELFF
TGTGCCAGCAGTTATGGACAGGGAAGCACCGGGGAGCTGTTTTTT
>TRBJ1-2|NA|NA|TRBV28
CASSLTRIDGYTF
TGTGCCAGCAGTTTAACCAGGATCGATGGCTACACCTTC
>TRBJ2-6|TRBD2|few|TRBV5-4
CASHLAGGNSGANVLTF
TGTGCCAGCCACTTAGCGGGGGGCAACTCTGGGGCCAACGTCCTGACTTTC
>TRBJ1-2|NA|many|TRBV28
CASSLAGANYGYTF
TGTGCCAGCAGTTTGGCGGGAGCTAACTATGGCTACACCTTC
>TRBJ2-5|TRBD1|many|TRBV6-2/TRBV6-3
CASRTSGGAGETQYF
TGTGCCAGCAGGACCTCAGGGGGCGCCGGGGAGACCCAGTACTTC
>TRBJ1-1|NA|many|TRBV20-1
CSAVGSQYGAFF
TGCAGTGCTGTCGGTTCTCAGTATGGAGCTTTCTTT
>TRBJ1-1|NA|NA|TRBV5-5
CASSLSARNVEAFF
TGTGCCAGCAGCCTCTCGGCGAGGAACGTCGAAGCTTTCTTT
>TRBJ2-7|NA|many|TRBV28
CASTESSYEQYF
TGTGCCAGCACCGAAAGTTCTTACGAGCAGTACTTC
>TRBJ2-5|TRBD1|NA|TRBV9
CASSITGGWETQYF
TGTGCCAGCAGCATTACAGGGGGTTGGGAGACCCAGTACTTC
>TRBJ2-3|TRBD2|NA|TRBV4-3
CASTKGLAGGSTDTQYF
TGCGCCAGCACGAAGGGGCTAGCGGGGGGGAGCACAGATACGCAGTATTTT
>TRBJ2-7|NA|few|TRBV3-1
CASSPFSSYEQYF
TGTGCCAGCAGCCCTTTTAGCTCCTACGAGCAGTACTTC
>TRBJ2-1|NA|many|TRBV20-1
CSARDAGRYEQFF
TGCAGTGCTAGAGATGCGGGGAGATATGAGCAGTTCTTC
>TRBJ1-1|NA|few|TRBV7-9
CASSTRGNTEAFF
TGTGCCAGCAGCACAAGGGGGAACACTGAAGCTTTCTTT
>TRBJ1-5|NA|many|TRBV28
CASRGPMSAQHF
TGTGCCAGTCGGGGTCCTATGTCGGCCCAGCATTTT
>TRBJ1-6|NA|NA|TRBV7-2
CASSSRGAHSPLHF
TGTGCCAGCAGCTCACGGGGGGCGCATTCACCCCTCCACTTT
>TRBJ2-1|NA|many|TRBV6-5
CASSYSIRTSNEQFF
TGTGCCAGCAGTTACTCGATAAGGACCTCCAATGAGCAGTTCTTC
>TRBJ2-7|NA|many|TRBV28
CASRGAGRRSSYEQYF
TGTGCCAGCAGAGGGGCAGGGCGAAGGAGCTCCTACGAGCAGTACTTC
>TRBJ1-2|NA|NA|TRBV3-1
CASSQDSDSYGYTF
TGTGCCAGCAGCCAAGATTCGGACTCCTATGGCTACACCTTC
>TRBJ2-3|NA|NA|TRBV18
CASSPPGRGVGMGTDTQYF
TGTGCCAGCTCACCACCGGGTCGGGGAGTTGGAATGGGCACAGATACGCAGTATTTT
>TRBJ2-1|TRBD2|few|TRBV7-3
CASSENPGGANEQFF
TGTGCCAGCAGCGAAAATCCCGGGGGGGCCAATGAGCAGTTCTTC
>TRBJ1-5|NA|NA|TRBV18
CASSRTGKAGNQPQHF
TGTGCCAGCTCACGGACGGGAAAGGCGGGCAATCAGCCCCAGCATTTT
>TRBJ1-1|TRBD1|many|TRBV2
CASSLGTATEAFF
TGTGCCAGCAGTCTAGGGACAGCCACTGAAGCTTTCTTT
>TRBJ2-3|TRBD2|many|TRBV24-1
CATSDPGLAGGIDTQYF
TGTGCCACCAGTGACCCGGGACTAGCGGGGGGGATAGATACGCAGTATTTT
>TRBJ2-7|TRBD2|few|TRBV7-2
CASSLARRTSGFYEQYF
TGTGCCAGCAGCTTAGCGAGGCGGACTAGCGGATTTTACGAGCAGTACTTC
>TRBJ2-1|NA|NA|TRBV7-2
CASSLGGEGGDEQFF
TGTGCCAGCAGCTTAGGGGGCGAGGGCGGTGATGAGCAGTTCTTC
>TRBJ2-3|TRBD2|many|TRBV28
CASSSGTSLNTQYF
TGTGCCAGCAGTTCCGGGACTAGCTTAAATACGCAGTATTTT
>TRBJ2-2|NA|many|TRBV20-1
CSARDLRQAANTGELFF
TGCAGTGCTAGAGATCTTAGGCAAGCAGCGAACACCGGGGAGCTGTTTTTT
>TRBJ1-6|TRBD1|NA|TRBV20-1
CSARVTPGQMSSYNSPLHF
TGCAGTGCTAGAGTGACTCCGGGACAGATGAGCTCCTATAATTCACCCCTCCACTTT
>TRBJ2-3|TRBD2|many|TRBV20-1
CSAGSSGGTDTQYF
TGCAGTGCTGGATCTAGCGGGGGCACAGATACGCAGTATTTT
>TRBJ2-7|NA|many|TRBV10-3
CAISDSYNSYEQYF
TGTGCCATCAGTGATTCGTATAACTCCTACGAGCAGTACTTC
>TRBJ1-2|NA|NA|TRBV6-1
CASSRGRGYGYTF
TGTGCCAGCAGTCGGGGCAGGGGCTATGGCTACACCTTC
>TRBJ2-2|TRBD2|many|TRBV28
CASSLPSGGANTGELFF
TGTGCCAGCAGTTTACCTAGCGGGGGCGCGAACACCGGGGAGCTGTTTTTT
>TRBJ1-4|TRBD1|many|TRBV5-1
CASSSGTGGEKLFF
TGCGCCAGCAGCTCCGGGACAGGGGGAGAAAAACTGTTTTTT
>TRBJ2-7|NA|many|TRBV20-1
CSADGESYEQYF
TGCAGTGCCGATGGGGAGAGCTACGAGCAGTACTTC
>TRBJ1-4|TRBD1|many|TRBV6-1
CASRDRGTLNEKLFF
TGTGCCAGCAGGGACAGGGGGACCCTTAATGAAAAACTGTTTTTT
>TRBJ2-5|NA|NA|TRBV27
CASSSRGTRKTQYF
TGTGCCAGCAGCTCTCGGGGGACCCGTAAGACCCAGTACTTC
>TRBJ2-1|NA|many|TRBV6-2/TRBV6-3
CASSVGSSSYNEQFF
TGTGCCAGCAGTGTTGGCAGTAGCTCCTACAATGAGCAGTTCTTC
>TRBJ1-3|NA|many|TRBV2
CASSYRDGSSSGNTIYF
TGTGCCAGCAGTTACCGGGACGGATCATCCTCTGGAAACACCATATATTTT
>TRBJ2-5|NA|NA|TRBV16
CASSLGRHGQETQYF
TGTGCCAGCAGTCTTGGGCGGCACGGCCAAGAGACCCAGTACTTC
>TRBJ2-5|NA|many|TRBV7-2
CASSLVGDQTQYF
TGTGCCAGCAGCTTAGTAGGGGACCAGACCCAGTACTTC
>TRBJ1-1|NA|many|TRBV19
CASRRQDGPEAFF
TGTGCCAGTAGGAGACAGGACGGGCCTGAAGCTTTCTTT
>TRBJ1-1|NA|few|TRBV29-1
CSVLRTVMNTEAFF
TGCAGCGTTTTGCGGACAGTAATGAACACTGAAGCTTTCTTT
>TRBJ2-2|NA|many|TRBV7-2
CASSLQGYGELFF
TGTGCCAGCAGCTTGCAGGGGTACGGGGAGCTGTTTTTT
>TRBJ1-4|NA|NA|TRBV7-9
CATSLETGKLFF
TGTGCCACCAGCCTGGAAACAGGGAAACTGTTTTTT
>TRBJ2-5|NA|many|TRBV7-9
CASSLDRPETQYF
TGTGCCAGCAGCCTTGACAGGCCAGAGACCCAGTACTTC
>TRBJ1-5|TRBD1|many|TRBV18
CASSQTGGSNQPQHF
TGTGCCAGCTCACAAACAGGGGGAAGCAATCAGCCCCAGCATTTT
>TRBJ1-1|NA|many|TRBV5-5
CASSLGGAGAEAFF
TGCGCCAGCAGCTTGGGGGGCGCCGGGGCTGAAGCTTTCTTT
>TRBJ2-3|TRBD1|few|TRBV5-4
CASSSAGDRGSTDTQYF
TGTGCCAGCAGCTCGGCGGGTGACAGGGGTAGCACAGATACGCAGTATTTT
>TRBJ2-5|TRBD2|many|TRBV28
CASSAKSLAEETQYF
TGTGCCAGCAGTGCAAAGTCGCTAGCGGAAGAGACCCAGTACTTC
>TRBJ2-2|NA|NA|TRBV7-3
CASSQTGIGELFF
TGTGCCAGCAGCCAAACAGGGATCGGGGAGCTGTTTTTT
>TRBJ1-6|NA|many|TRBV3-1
CASSPTGGSYNSPLHF
TGTGCCAGCAGCCCTACGGGAGGATCCTATAATTCACCCCTCCACTTT
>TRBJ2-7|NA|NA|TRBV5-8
CASSRDPEGRYF
TGTGCCAGCAGTCGCGACCCGGAGGGGCGGTACTTC